Following are 21 T cell receptor beta chains from one sample sequenced in a study of beta chain features in type 1 diabetes. The study reverse transcribed the entire isolated RNA, so it sequenced expressed TCRB transcripts. Sequencing used immunoSEQ multiplex PCR; TCRdb keeps in-frame clones, though not all of them. Altogether about 150,000 clones are present, more than 9.5% being singletons, with the ten largest covering roughly 2%. Sequencing used central memory CD4+ T cells from blood. The source is a man between 18 and 35 years old in good health.

The gene calls are TRBV28 and TRBJ1-2; D uncertain. Trimming removed 1 base from V and 10 bases from J, with 7 bases in between. Germline assignment: CDR1 MDHEN and CDR2 SYDVKM. There are 11 residues in the CDR3. The CDR3 here is CASSLFPVYTF. The CDR3 DNA reads as TGTGCCAGCAGTTTATTCCCGGTCTACACCTTC.

Points on this clone: Other DNA variants within this sample encode the same CDR3. The J gene is TRBJ2-3, the V gene TRBV28; D is ambiguous. The CDR3 extends over 11 amino acids. Germline CDR1 is MDHEN and CDR2 is SYDVKM. The V end lost 2 bases, the J end lost 6 bases, and 3 bases lay between the germline ends. The CDR3 sequence is CASSLTDTQYF. CDR3 nucleotide sequence: TGTGCCAGCAGTTTAACGGATACGCAGTATTTT.

This chain uses TRBV29-1 with TRBJ2-7; 9 nucleotides align to TRBD2. V gave up 4 bases and J gave up 4 bases; unmatched junction bases: 5. The CDR3 sequence is 13 residues long. Germline V lookup: CDR1 SQVTM, CDR2 ANQGSEA. Here the CDR3 reads CSVGRLAGYEQYF. CDR3 nucleotide sequence: TGCAGCGTTGGTCGGCTAGCGGGGTACGAGCAGTACTTC.

The CDR3 region is CASSVGTSGDQETQYF. The CDR3 coding sequence is TGTGCCAGCAGCGTTGGGACTAGCGGGGACCAAGAGACCCAGTACTTC. The chain uses TRBV9 and TRBJ2-5, with TRBD2 matching 13 bases. Trimming at V came to 2 bases and at J to 0 bases, leaving 1 base not matched to a gene. The CDR3 runs 16 residues. Germline loops: CDR1 SGDLS, CDR2 YYNGEE.

This clone was counted many times. This chain uses TRBV7-2 with TRBJ1-2; D unclear. CDR1 is SGHTA and CDR2 is FQGNSA in the germline V gene. The germline V and J ends were trimmed by 3 bases and 5 bases, with 7 bases remaining between them. This CDR3 spans 12 amino acids. CDR3 residues: CASSFERYGYTF. The CDR3 DNA sequence: TGTGCCAGCAGCTTTGAACGATATGGCTACACCTTC.

CDR3 in amino acids: CASSIRQGLNTEAFF. The CDR3 region has the DNA TGTGCCAGCAGCATCCGACAGGGATTGAACACTGAAGCTTTCTTT. The chain employs TRBV9 and TRBJ1-1; 7 bases are shared with TRBD1. The germline CDR1 and CDR2 sequences are SGDLS and YYNGEE. After removal of 4 bases from V and 0 bases from J, the junction contained 6 bases not matched to a gene. The CDR3 totals 15 residues.

V is TRBV10-3 and J is TRBJ2-1; D not certain. The CDR3 loop spans 15 amino acids. The V end was cut by 4 bases, the J end by 4 bases, with 14 bases between. Germline V gene sequence: CDR1 ENHRY, CDR2 SYGVKD. This chain's CDR3 is CAISALDNSYNEQFF. The CDR3 nucleotides are TGTGCCATCAGTGCCCTCGACAACTCGTACAATGAGCAGTTCTTC.

The rearrangement links TRBV7-2 to TRBJ1-1; D unresolved. Germline loops: CDR1 SGHTA, CDR2 FQGNSA. V shed 1 base and J shed 7 bases, with 4 bases lying between them. This CDR3 is built from 11 residues. Here the CDR3 reads CASSLEFEAFF. DNA of the CDR3: TGTGCCAGCAGCTTAGAATTTGAAGCTTTCTTT.

This clone was detected a few times. J is TRBJ1-1 and V is TRBV21-1; the table calls TRBD1, which could not be checked here. TRBV21-1 constitutes a pseudogene. The CDR3 has 17 amino acids. The CDR3 region is CASSKVRDRGQVTEAFF. In DNA, the CDR3 is TGTGCCAGCAGCAAAGTCAGGGACAGGGGGCAGGTCACTGAAGCTTTCTTT.

This clone was found a few times. The junction departs from germline at one end; a sequencing error may be responsible. The chain combines TRBV2 with TRBJ1-6; D not certain. The germline gives CDR1 SNHLY, CDR2 FYNNEI. This CDR3 is 14 amino acids long. In nucleotides, the CDR3 is TGTGCCAGCAGGGCCAATGGGAATAAATCACCCCTCCACTTT. Its translation is CASRANGNKSPLHF.

V usage is TRBV5-1 and J usage is TRBJ2-1; TRBD1 might be the D (5 bases). V shed 0 bases and J shed 2 bases, with 6 bases lying between them. Germline-derived CDR1 and CDR2 are SGHRS and YFSETQ. This CDR3 is built from 14 residues. The CDR3 here is CASSLGGAYNEQFF. CDR3 DNA sequence: TGCGCCAGCAGCTTGGGGGGCGCCTACAATGAGCAGTTCTTC. Full variable domain (outside the CDR3, taken from reference TRBV5-1 and TRBJ2-1): KAGVTQTPRYLIKTRGQQVTLSCSPISGHRSVSWYQQTPGQGLQFLFEYFSETQRNKGNFPGRFSGRQFSNSRSEMNVSTLELGDSALYLCASSLGGAYNEQFFGPGTRLTVL.

This clone was counted only a few times. The genes are TRBV5-4 and TRBJ1-4; no firm D call. V lost 4 bases and J 3 bases, leaving 13 bases between the germline ends. Germline CDR1 reads SGHNT; CDR2 reads YYREEE (reference sequence). The CDR3 is made up of 15 amino acids. The CDR3 nucleotides are TGTGCCAGCAGCCCATCAACGGGATCTAATGAAAAACTGTTTTTT. This codes for CASSPSTGSNEKLFF.

The chain carries TRBV30 and TRBJ1-1; 9 bases match TRBD1. CDR3 size: 14 residues. J lost 6 bases, V lost 4 bases, and 9 bases had no gene match. Germline CDR1 is GTSNPN and CDR2 is SVGIG (reference sequence). The CDR3 region is CAWNSRTGEPEAFF. For the CDR3, the DNA is TGTGCCTGGAATTCCCGGACAGGGGAACCTGAAGCTTTCTTT.

This clone was seen only a few times. CDR3 amino acids: CASSPPRTISTDTQYF. The CDR3 coding sequence is TGTGCCAGCAGCCCACCCCGGACTATAAGCACAGATACGCAGTATTTT. The rearrangement uses TRBV5-6 and TRBJ2-3; D possibly corresponds to TRBD2 (6 bases). CDR1 is SGHDT, CDR2 YYEEEE, per germline. This CDR3 is 16 amino acids long. Trimming cost V 4 bases and J 0 bases, with 15 bases left between them.

V gene TRBV7-8 combines with J gene TRBJ2-5, with D perhaps TRBD2 (5 bases). The germline gives CDR1 SGHVS, CDR2 FQNEAQ. The CDR3 has 14 amino acids. V gave up 4 bases and J gave up 6 bases, with 15 bases separating them. CDR3 DNA sequence: TGTGCCAGCAGCTCAGCGATACTAGTTAAGACCCAGTACTTC. This sequence encodes CASSSAILVKTQYF.

About this clone: A read error may be the cause here, since a much bigger clone is one base away. In the same sample, other DNA sequences code for this CDR3. The J gene is TRBJ2-5, the V gene TRBV7-2, with TRBD1 as a possible D gene (5 bases). This CDR3 is 13 amino acids long. The ends were cut back, 1 base at V and 2 bases at J, with 5 bases in the middle. Germline CDR1 SGHTA, CDR2 FQGNSA. CDR3 in amino acids: CASSLGQQETQYF. CDR3 coding DNA: TGTGCCAGCAGCTTAGGACAGCAAGAGACCCAGTACTTC.

The rearrangement links TRBV27 to TRBJ1-4; 10 nucleotides agree with TRBD1. The trim removed 5 bases at V and 7 bases at J, leaving 1 base unmatched. Germline V gene sequence: CDR1 MNHEY, CDR2 SMNVEV (reference sequence). The CDR3 length is 13 residues. The CDR3 DNA reads TGTGCCAGCAGTCGGGACAGGGGTGAAAAACTGTTTTTT. Translating it yields CASSRDRGEKLFF.

The CDR3 loop is CASSLSRGTGETQYF. The CDR3 DNA reads as TGTGCCAGCAGCTTAAGCAGGGGGACGGGGGAGACCCAGTACTTC. J is TRBJ2-5 and V is TRBV11-2, with 7 bases identical to TRBD1. In germline, CDR1 is SGHAT, CDR2 FQNNGV. J lost 5 bases, V lost 2 bases, and 8 bases had no gene match. The CDR3 length is 15 residues.

This clone has a handful of counts. In the same sample, other DNA sequences code for this CDR3. The genes are TRBV7-9 and TRBJ2-7; D is unclear. The V end was cut by 0 bases, the J end by 2 bases, with 5 bases between. Germline-derived CDR1 and CDR2 are SEHNR and FQNEAQ (reference sequence). The CDR3 runs 13 residues. The CDR3, as DNA: TGTGCCAGCAGCTTAGCTGGTACCTACGAGCAGTACTTC. As protein: CASSLAGTYEQYF.

The chain couples TRBV4-2 to TRBJ2-5; D is unresolved. V lost 4 bases and J lost 4, with 13 bases in between. The CDR3 extends over 14 amino acids. The germline V gene encodes CDR1 LGHNA and CDR2 YNFKEQ. CDR3 loop: CASSPSEWGETQYF. CDR3 nucleotides: TGTGCCAGCAGCCCCTCAGAGTGGGGAGAGACCCAGTACTTC.

In its sample, this clone was seen a few times. The CDR3 DNA reads as TGCAGCGTTGAAACACATAGACAGGGAGTAGCGGGGGCCAACGTCCTGACTTTC. This gives the protein CSVETHRQGVAGANVLTF. This chain connects TRBV29-1 to TRBJ2-6; 7 nucleotides agree with TRBD1. V gave up 2 bases and J gave up 4 bases; unmatched junction bases: 14. The CDR3 is 18 residues long. Germline V gene data show CDR1 as SQVTM and CDR2 as ANQGSEA.